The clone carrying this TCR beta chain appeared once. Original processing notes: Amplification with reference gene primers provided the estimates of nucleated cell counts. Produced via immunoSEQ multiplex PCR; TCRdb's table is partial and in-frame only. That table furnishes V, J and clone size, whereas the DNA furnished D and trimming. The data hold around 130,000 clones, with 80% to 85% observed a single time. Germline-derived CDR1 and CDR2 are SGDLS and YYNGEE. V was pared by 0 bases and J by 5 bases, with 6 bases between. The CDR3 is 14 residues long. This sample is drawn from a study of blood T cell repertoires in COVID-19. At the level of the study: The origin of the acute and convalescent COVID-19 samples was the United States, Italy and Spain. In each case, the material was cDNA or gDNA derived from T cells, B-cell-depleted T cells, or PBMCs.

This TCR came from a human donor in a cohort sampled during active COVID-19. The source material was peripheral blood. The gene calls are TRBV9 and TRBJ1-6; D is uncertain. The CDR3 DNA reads TGTGCCAGCAGCGTAGTCAGTCATAATTCACCCCTCCACTTT. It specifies CASSVVSHNSPLHF.